The T cell receptor beta chain under discussion was sequenced for a study of blood T cell repertoires in COVID-19. Overall study context: Nucleic acid was either cDNA or gDNA, and it came from T cells, B-cell-depleted T cells, or PBMCs.

This clone came up once. CDR3 length: 13 amino acids. V lost 5 bases, J lost 3 bases, and 10 bases lay in between. Per germline, CDR1 MDHEN and CDR2 SYDVKM. The method was immunoSEQ multiplex PCR; TCRdb's version includes in-frame clones alone and lacks a portion of them. Of about 300,000 clones listed, around 84% are singletons. Participant reports of clinical history set cohort assignment. V gene TRBV28 combines with J gene TRBJ1-2; possible D gene TRBD1, 6 bases. Specimen: PBMCs or T cells enriched from blood (not recorded which). The sequence was obtained from a man aged 25-40 years who had recovered from COVID-19. The CDR3 protein is CASSAGEDYGYTF. The CDR3 nucleotides read TGTGCCAGCAGTGCAGGGGAAGACTATGGCTACACCTTC.